This is a list of T cell receptor beta chains from one sample in a study of blood T cell repertoires in COVID-19. TCRdb keeps only in-frame clones here, not all; method: immunoSEQ multiplex PCR. The sample includes some 110,000 clones, roughly 87% of them seen just once. Sequencing used peripheral blood. The receptors stem from a human donor in a cohort sampled during active COVID-19. Each CDR3 is given with its conserved first and last residue. D genes are given only for firm matches. Clone size is stated in some rows and not others, as once, few, many or a class when expanded.

D gene	V gene	J gene	clone size	CDR3 protein	CDR3 DNA
.	TRBV28	TRBJ2-7	.	CASSLSRASYEQYF	TGTGCCAGCAGTTTATCCAGGGCATCCTACGAGCAGTACTTC
.	TRBV6-4	TRBJ1-5	.	CASSTEQGQPQHF	TGTGCCAGCAGCACCGAGCAGGGACAGCCCCAGCATTTT
.	TRBV18	TRBJ1-5	.	CASSPSRNQPQHF	TGTGCCAGCTCACCCTCCAGGAATCAGCCCCAGCATTTT
TRBD2	TRBV15	TRBJ2-1	once	CATSRPSPGGTYNEQFF	TGTGCCACCAGCAGACCCTCCCCCGGGGGGACCTACAATGAGCAGTTCTTC
TRBD2	TRBV14	TRBJ2-7	.	CASSQASSGRRYEQYF	TGTGCCAGCAGCCAAGCCTCTAGCGGGAGGCGTTACGAGCAGTACTTC
TRBD1	TRBV7-6	TRBJ1-1	once	CASSLVTRVTGGADTEAFF	TGTGCCAGCAGCTTAGTTACGCGGGTGACAGGGGGCGCCGACACTGAAGCTTTCTTT
.	TRBV2	TRBJ2-2	.	CASSEAGTSNTGELFF	TGTGCCAGCAGTGAAGCCGGGACTTCGAACACCGGGGAGCTGTTTTTT
.	TRBV19	TRBJ2-2	.	CASSIPAGGELFF	TGTGCCAGTAGTATTCCCGCGGGAGGGGAGCTGTTTTTT
TRBD1	TRBV25-1	TRBJ2-7	.	CASRPYGQGEGEQYF	TGTGCCAGCAGACCCTACGGACAGGGGGAAGGCGAGCAGTACTTC
.	TRBV6-1	TRBJ1-2	.	CASSERALYGYTF	TGTGCCAGCAGTGAAAGAGCCCTCTATGGCTACACCTTC
TRBD2	TRBV9	TRBJ2-1	.	CASSPGLAEQFF	TGTGCCAGCAGCCCCGGACTAGCTGAGCAGTTCTTC
TRBD2	TRBV9	TRBJ2-3	.	CASTLTSGDTDTQYF	TGTGCCAGCACCTTGACTAGCGGGGACACAGATACGCAGTATTTT
TRBD1	TRBV5-1	TRBJ1-4	.	CASSLGQGSEKLFF	TGCGCCAGCAGCTTGGGACAGGGGAGTGAAAAACTGTTTTTT
TRBD1	TRBV19	TRBJ1-5	.	CASRGTGIRQPQHF	TGTGCCAGTAGGGGGACAGGGATTCGACAGCCCCAGCATTTT
TRBD1	TRBV5-1	TRBJ1-3	.	CASSTQTGGNTIYF	TGCGCCAGCAGCACCCAGACAGGGGGAAACACCATATATTTT
.	TRBV15	TRBJ1-4	.	CATSRGQYEKLFF	TGTGCCACCAGCAGAGGGCAGTACGAAAAACTGTTTTTT
TRBD1	TRBV2	TRBJ1-2	.	CASSERRQGAGGYTF	TGTGCCAGCAGTGAAAGGAGACAGGGGGCTGGTGGCTACACCTTC
TRBD1	TRBV27	TRBJ2-3	.	CASSPPGQGRDTQYF	TGTGCCAGCAGCCCTCCGGGACAGGGGAGAGATACGCAGTATTTT
.	TRBV6-4	TRBJ1-1	.	CASSDSLGAVTEAFF	TGTGCCAGCAGTGACTCTCTGGGGGCTGTGACTGAAGCTTTCTTT